The T cell receptor beta chain under discussion was sequenced for a study of blood T cells in healthy people across ages (dated by TCRdb to about 2015). For context, the study as a whole: Template switching captured roughly one uniquely barcoded TCR beta cDNA molecule per two T cells in model experiments. Using deep sequencing normalized with unique cDNA molecular identifiers, the study measured how TCR beta repertoire diversity changes with age. The donors were divided into four age groups: young (average around 15 years), middle-aged (approximately 39), aged (about 62) and long-lived (nearly 85). To avoid experimental bias, donors of different ages were randomly spread across the sequencing lanes. The study analyzed two additional independent replicas of 1 million unique cDNA reads from the same blood draw for two donors, one aged 18 to 29 and one aged 80 or older.

Summary of the overall study and its limitations: As age increased, observed TCR beta diversity per million T cells dropped in a roughly linear way, and a significant reduction was already evident by age about 36. Because donor CMV infection status was unknown, age-related changes in expanded clonotypes were potentially confounded. Total diversity estimates from one million sequenced T cells were considered lower bounds and underestimates. Because profiling used bulk unsorted PBMCs, naive and antigen-experienced compartments could not be compared conclusively. Observed TCR beta diversity correlated strongly with the percentage of naive T cells measured by flow cytometry. The long-lived group showed more naive CD4+ T cells, fewer expanded clones and increased TCR diversity than the aged group, suggesting age selection.

Comment on this clonotype: Which antigen it targets is not known. The sample holds no much larger clone one base away, and base qualities are not on file.

The library was generated by 5' RACE. The data were produced on an Illumina HiSeq 2500. A second roughly 6 to 11 cycle PCR used a sample-barcoded 5' primer and a J-beta primer mix. A template-switch 5' adaptor carrying 12 random nucleotides introduced a unique molecular identifier onto each TCR beta cDNA molecule. Each sample yielded at least 2.5 million CDR3-containing paired-end reads. First-strand cDNA synthesis was performed from all RNA using the Mint cDNA synthesis kit, with priming by a TRBC-specific oligonucleotide. Following uracil-DNA glycosylase treatment, a first 18-cycle PCR with universal primers M1SS and BC2_uni_R was performed on all cDNA. As for the original processing: Each sample was normalized by randomly selecting 1 million high-quality reads, each carrying a distinct molecular identifier. Instead of being binned into consensus sequences, reads that shared molecular identifiers were thrown out. MiTCR, set to a Q25 quality threshold and the strictest error-elimination algorithm, was used for CDR3 identification, clonotype clustering and error correction. A nonparametric unseen species model using Euler transformation provided a lower-bound estimate of total TCR beta diversity. In-frame beta chains were kept once TCRdb had trimmed the public reads at Q25 with fastp and called clones with MiXCR. Under each unique CDR3 protein, matching rows form one entry showing the most common genes and DNA. The authors' filters were not applied to this entry. This sample holds over 600,000 distinct CDR3 sequences; approximately 60% were observed only once. Roughly 25% of the sample lies in the top ten.

The donors were 40 or so Caucasian individuals from Russia, aged roughly 6 to 90 years, who were systemically healthy. Each donor gave about 9.8 milliliters of peripheral blood, drawn into EDTA-treated Vacutainer tubes. Ficoll-Paque density-gradient centrifugation was used to isolate PBMCs, with at least 6 million per sample. Trizol reagent was used to extract total RNA from the PBMCs, yielding at least 5 micrograms per sample. For every donor, an aliquot of PBMCs went through flow cytometry to measure the percentages of naive CD45RAhigh/CD27high T cells. In the germline V gene, CDR1 corresponds to SGHVS and CDR2 to FQNEAQ. The CDR3, cysteine through phenylalanine, is 10 amino acids long. Left in the record is the CDR3 DNA by itself, 30 bases read in frame from the first base.

Material for sequencing was blood. The chain links TRBV7-8 with TRBJ2-7; the D gene cannot be resolved reliably. The J call may not be correct, given that the DNA end is closer to TRBJ2-5. The receptor was isolated from a man in his forties in good health. The nucleotide sequence reads as follows: TGTGCCAGCAGCCCCCGGACCCAGTACTTC. This yields the protein CASSPRTQYF.